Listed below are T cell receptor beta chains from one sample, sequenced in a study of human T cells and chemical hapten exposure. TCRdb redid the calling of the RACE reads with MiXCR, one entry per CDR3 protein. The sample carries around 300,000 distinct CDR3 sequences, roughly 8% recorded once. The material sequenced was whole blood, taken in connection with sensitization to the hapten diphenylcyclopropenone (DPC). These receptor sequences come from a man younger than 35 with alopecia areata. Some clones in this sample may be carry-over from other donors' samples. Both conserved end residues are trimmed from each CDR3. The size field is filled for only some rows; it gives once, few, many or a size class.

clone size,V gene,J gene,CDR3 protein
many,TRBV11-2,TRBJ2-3,ASSLAPAGTSTDTQY
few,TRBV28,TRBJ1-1,AAGGTEAF
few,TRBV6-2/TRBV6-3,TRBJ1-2,ASSYLGHNYGYT
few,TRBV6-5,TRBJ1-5,ASSYSGKNQPQH
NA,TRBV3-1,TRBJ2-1,ASSQDFIGSSGYRSNDEQF
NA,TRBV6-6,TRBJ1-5,ASSYSKRLDHSQH
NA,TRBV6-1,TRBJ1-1,ASSADLEGTEAF
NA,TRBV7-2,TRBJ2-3,ASSPYLAGETDTQY
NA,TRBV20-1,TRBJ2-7,SADSSYEQY
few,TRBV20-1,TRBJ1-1,SAPDRVLMNTEAF